The 9 T cell receptor beta chains listed next were all sequenced from one sample in a study of cytomegalovirus exposure and HLA in healthy donors. 60 Vbeta and 13 Jbeta primers were used in PCR. TCRdb keeps only in-frame clones here, not all; method: immunoSEQ multiplex PCR. The sample has approximately 190,000 clones, roughly 87% seen once. Sequenced sample: PBMCs. All receptors come from a boy aged 2 to 9 in good health and CMV-seronegative.

The J gene is TRBJ1-2, the V gene TRBV27; D remains ambiguous. This CDR3 has 15 residues. Germline CDR1 and CDR2: MNHEY and SMNVEV (reference sequence). Trimming cost V 5 bases and J 3 bases, with 16 bases left between them. The CDR3 here is CASSPAPPSDYGYTF. The CDR3 DNA reads as TGTGCCAGCAGTCCAGCGCCCCCCAGCGACTATGGCTACACCTTC.

This chain connects TRBV18 to TRBJ2-7; D ambiguous. The CDR3 has 12 amino acids. V was cut by 3 bases and J by 3 bases, with 6 bases left in between. The germline gives CDR1 KGHSH, CDR2 LQKENI. CDR3 coding DNA: TGTGCCAGCTCACCTCTAATCTACGAGCAGTACTTC. Its translation: CASSPLIYEQYF.

The chain employs TRBV4-1 and TRBJ1-2; D is undetermined. The CDR3 extends over 14 amino acids. Trimming took 3 bases from V and 4 from J, leaving 12 bases between them. Germline lookup yields CDR1 MGHRA and CDR2 YSYEKL. CDR3: CASSQAATVYGYTF. Written as DNA, the CDR3 is TGCGCCAGCAGCCAGGCGGCGACGGTCTATGGCTACACCTTC.

The chain links TRBV20-1 to TRBJ1-4; D call uncertain. This CDR3 is built from 11 residues. CDR1 and CDR2 from the germline V gene are DFQATT and SNEGSKA (reference sequence). The V gene lost 5 bases and the J gene lost 8 bases, with 9 bases spanning the gap. The CDR3 spells CSAWGGEKLFF. The CDR3, as DNA: TGCAGTGCTTGGGGAGGAGAAAAACTGTTTTTT.

The chain recombines TRBV2 with TRBJ1-2; tentatively, D is TRBD1 (5 bases). V lost 0 bases and J lost 4, with 18 bases in between. The CDR3 runs 17 residues. The V gene's germline CDR1 is SNHLY and CDR2 FYNNEI. CDR3 in amino acids: CASSEALQTVEPYGYTF. CDR3 DNA: TGTGCCAGCAGTGAAGCGCTTCAGACAGTTGAGCCCTATGGCTACACCTTC.

The chain recombines TRBV7-6 with TRBJ1-1; no definite D call. Germline-derived CDR1 and CDR2 are SGHVS and FNYEAQ. The CDR3 length is 13 residues. With 5 bases removed from V and 1 base from J, the gap between germline ends came to 8 bases. CDR3 bases: TGTGCCAGCAGCACGACTCGGAACACTGAAGCTTTCTTT. It encodes CASSTTRNTEAFF.

The rearrangement uses TRBV28 and TRBJ2-1, with TRBD2 matching 8 bases. V shed 1 base and J 7 bases; nucleotides not matched to a gene: 9. Germline-derived CDR1 and CDR2 are MDHEN and SYDVKM. This CDR3 is 16 amino acids long. CDR3 protein: CASSLSSGSSKNEQFF. CDR3 DNA sequence: TGTGCCAGCAGTTTATCAAGCGGGAGTTCTAAAAATGAGCAGTTCTTC.

The chain has TRBV6-1 and TRBJ2-2; perhaps TRBD2 as D (5 bases). Germline V CDR1 and CDR2: MNHNS, SASEGT. This CDR3 comprises 15 residues. Trimming pared 1 base from V and 1 base from J, leaving 7 bases between. DNA of the CDR3: TGTGCCAGCAGTGAAGGGGCGGGGAACACCGGGGAGCTGTTTTTT. Encoded protein: CASSEGAGNTGELFF.

There are a few counts of this clone. Germline and junction disagree at one end, which may indicate a read error. V gene TRBV2 combines with J gene TRBJ1-3; no clear D gene. CDR1 is SNHLY, CDR2 FYNNEI, per germline. This CDR3 contains 11 residues. CDR3 sequence (DNA): TGTGCCAGCAGTGGAGCGGTCCCACGGGATTTT. It specifies CASSGAVPRDF.